This record covers a single T cell receptor (beta chain). This sample was included in a study of T cell changes during pregnancy in multiple sclerosis. Profiled with immunoSEQ multiplex PCR; TCRdb holds only in-frame clones, not every one. This table has roughly 48,000 clones, around 92% appearing once. The receptor's source is a female donor in good health, enrolled as a control in a pregnancy study. The sequenced sample was CD4+ T cells from peripheral blood mononuclear cells, obtained in the second trimester of pregnancy.

The CDR3 region is CASSSRTGMNTEAFF. CDR3 sequence (DNA): TGTGCCAGCAGCTCGAGGACAGGCATGAACACTGAAGCTTTCTTT. The gene calls are TRBV7-2 and TRBJ1-1, with 7 bases that match TRBD1. Germline CDR1 reads SGHTA; CDR2 reads FQGNSA. Losses at the gene ends were 4 bases for V and 0 bases for J; bases not matched to a gene: 5. CDR3 length: 15 amino acids. Combining the CDR3 with reference TRBV7-2 and TRBJ1-1 gives the whole variable domain GAGVSQSPSNKVTEKGKDVELRCDPISGHTALYWYRQSLGQGLEFLIYFQGNSAPDKSGLPSDRFSAERTGGSVSTLTIQRTQQEDSAVYLCASSSRTGMNTEAFFGQGTRLTVV.